The clone carrying this TCR beta chain was recorded at least ten times. The CDR3 length is 11 residues. Trimming stripped 1 base from V and 6 bases from J, with 1 base between. CDR1 and CDR2 (germline): MNHNS, SASEGT. This specimen belongs to a study of regulatory T cells in long-lasting Graves disease. HTBI primers from iRepertoire and Arm-PCR of CDR3 regions yielded the TCR beta libraries. TCRdb reprocessed the multiplex PCR reads with MiXCR, giving one entry per CDR3 protein. The sample has almost 350,000 distinct CDR3 sequences, around a fifth seen once. Specified time point: persistent/refractory GD, antithyroid drugs over 5 years with positive TRAb. Extracted RNA from PBMCs served as the source of the TCR library. It was American Thyroid Association guidelines that determined Graves' disease diagnosis. Staff took roughly 9.6 milliliters of peripheral blood and put it into EDTA tubes.

The J gene is TRBJ1-5, the V gene TRBV6-1; D is undetermined. The sequence was collected from a female donor with Graves disease. Specimen: peripheral blood mononuclear cells (PBMCs), collected when the disease was refractory, from a patient treated with antithyroid drugs. The CDR3 DNA sequence: TGTGCCAGCAGTGAAGTTCAGCCCCAGCATTTT. It specifies CASSEVQPQHF.